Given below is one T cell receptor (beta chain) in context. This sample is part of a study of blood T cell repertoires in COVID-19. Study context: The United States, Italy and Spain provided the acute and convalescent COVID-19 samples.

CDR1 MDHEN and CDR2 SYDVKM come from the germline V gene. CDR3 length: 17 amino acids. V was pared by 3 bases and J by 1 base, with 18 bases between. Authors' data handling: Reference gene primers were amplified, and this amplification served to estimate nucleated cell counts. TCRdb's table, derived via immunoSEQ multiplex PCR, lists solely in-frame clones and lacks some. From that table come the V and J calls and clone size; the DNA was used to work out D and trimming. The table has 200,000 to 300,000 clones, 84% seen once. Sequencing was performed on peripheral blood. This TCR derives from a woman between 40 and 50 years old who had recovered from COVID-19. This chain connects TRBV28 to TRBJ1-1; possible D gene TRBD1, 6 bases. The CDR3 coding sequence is TGTGCCAGCAGTTTTGGGCCTAGGGGGAGAGGGAACACTGAAGCTTTCTTT. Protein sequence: CASSFGPRGRGNTEAFF.